In its sample, the clone carrying this TCR beta chain was seen once. Other nucleotide sequences in the sample specify the same CDR3. A CD45RA-negative memory subset and a CD45RA+ naive subset were separated from the CD4+ cells. The data originate from a study of shared clonotypes between healthy human individuals. This CDR3 is 14 amino acids long. V lost 0 bases to trimming and J lost 4 bases; unmatched junction nucleotides: 1. The germline V gene has CDR1 MNHEY and CDR2 SVGAGI. The table came from immunoSEQ multiplex PCR; TCRdb's copy has only in-frame clones and leaves some out. The top ten clones hold around 1.4% of a sample with under 1,100,000 clones, about 70% of them seen once.

The sample consisted of memory CD4+ T cells sorted from blood. The subset is: CD45RA-negative fraction. The clonotype originates from a man between 18 and 35 years old in good health. The rearrangement links TRBV6-5 to TRBJ2-7, with 9 nucleotides matching TRBD1. The chain's CDR3 is CASSYSTGGYEQYF. Written as DNA, the CDR3 is TGTGCCAGCAGTTACTCGACAGGGGGGTACGAGCAGTACTTC.